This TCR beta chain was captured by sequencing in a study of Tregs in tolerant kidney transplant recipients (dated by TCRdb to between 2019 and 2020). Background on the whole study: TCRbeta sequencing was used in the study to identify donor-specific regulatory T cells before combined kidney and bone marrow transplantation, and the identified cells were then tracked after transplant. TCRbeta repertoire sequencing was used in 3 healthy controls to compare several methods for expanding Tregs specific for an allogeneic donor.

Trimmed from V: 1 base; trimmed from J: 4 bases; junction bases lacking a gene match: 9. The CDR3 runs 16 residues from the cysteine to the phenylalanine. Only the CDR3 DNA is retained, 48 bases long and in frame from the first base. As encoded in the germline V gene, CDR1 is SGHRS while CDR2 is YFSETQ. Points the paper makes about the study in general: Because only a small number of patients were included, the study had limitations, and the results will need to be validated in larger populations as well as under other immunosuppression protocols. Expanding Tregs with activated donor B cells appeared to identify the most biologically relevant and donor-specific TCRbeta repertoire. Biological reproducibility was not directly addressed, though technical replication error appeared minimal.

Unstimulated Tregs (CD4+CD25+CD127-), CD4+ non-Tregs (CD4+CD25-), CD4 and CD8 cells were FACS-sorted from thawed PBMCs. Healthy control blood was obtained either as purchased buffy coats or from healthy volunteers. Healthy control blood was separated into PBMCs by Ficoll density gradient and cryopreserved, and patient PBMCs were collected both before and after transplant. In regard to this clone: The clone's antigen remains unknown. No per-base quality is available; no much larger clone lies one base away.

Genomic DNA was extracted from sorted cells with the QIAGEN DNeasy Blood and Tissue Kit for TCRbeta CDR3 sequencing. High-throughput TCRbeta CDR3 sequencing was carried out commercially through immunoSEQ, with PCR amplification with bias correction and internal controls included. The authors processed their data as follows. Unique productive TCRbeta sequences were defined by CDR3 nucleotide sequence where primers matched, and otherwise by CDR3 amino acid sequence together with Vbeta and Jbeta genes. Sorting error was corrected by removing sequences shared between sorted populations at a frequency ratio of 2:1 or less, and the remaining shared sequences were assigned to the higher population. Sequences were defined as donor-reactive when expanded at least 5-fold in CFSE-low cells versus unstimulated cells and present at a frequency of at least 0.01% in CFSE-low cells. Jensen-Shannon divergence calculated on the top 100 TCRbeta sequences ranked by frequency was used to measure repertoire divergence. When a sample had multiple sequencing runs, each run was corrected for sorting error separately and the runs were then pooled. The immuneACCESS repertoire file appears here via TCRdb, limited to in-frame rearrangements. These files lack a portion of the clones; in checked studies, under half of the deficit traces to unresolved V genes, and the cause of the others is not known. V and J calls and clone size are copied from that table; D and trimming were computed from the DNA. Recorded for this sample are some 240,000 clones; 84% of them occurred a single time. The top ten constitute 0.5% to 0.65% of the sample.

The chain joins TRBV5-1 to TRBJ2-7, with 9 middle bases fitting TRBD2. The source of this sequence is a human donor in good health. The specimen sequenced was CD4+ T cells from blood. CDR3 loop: CASSLTFSGSSYEQYF. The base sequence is TGCGCCAGCAGCTTGACCTTTAGCGGGAGCTCTTACGAGCAGTACTTC.